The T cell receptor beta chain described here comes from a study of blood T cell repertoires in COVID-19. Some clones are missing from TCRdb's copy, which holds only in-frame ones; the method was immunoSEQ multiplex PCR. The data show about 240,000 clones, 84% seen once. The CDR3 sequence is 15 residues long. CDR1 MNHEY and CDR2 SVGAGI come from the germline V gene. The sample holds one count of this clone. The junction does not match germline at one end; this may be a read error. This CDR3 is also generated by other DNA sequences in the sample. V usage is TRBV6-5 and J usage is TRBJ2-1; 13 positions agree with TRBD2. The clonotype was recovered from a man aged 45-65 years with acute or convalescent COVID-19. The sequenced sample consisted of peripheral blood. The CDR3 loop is CASIGTSGEHNEQFF. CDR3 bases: TGTGCCAGCATTGGGACTAGCGGGGAGCACAATGAACAGTTCTTC.